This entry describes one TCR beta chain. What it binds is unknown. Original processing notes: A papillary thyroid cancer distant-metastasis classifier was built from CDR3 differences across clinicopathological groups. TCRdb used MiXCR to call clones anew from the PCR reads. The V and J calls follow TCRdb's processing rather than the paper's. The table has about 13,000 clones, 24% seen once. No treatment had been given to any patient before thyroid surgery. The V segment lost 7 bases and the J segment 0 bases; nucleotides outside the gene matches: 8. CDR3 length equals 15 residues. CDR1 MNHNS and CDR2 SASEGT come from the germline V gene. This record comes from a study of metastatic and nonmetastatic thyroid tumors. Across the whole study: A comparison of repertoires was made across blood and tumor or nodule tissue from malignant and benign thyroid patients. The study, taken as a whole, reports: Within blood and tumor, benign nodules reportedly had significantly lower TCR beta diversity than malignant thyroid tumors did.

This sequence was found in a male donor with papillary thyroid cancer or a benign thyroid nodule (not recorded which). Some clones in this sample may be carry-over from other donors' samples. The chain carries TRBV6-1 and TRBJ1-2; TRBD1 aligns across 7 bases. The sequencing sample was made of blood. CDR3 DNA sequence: TGTGCCAGCATCCTCGGGACAGACACTAACTATGGCTACACCTTC. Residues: CASILGTDTNYGYTF.